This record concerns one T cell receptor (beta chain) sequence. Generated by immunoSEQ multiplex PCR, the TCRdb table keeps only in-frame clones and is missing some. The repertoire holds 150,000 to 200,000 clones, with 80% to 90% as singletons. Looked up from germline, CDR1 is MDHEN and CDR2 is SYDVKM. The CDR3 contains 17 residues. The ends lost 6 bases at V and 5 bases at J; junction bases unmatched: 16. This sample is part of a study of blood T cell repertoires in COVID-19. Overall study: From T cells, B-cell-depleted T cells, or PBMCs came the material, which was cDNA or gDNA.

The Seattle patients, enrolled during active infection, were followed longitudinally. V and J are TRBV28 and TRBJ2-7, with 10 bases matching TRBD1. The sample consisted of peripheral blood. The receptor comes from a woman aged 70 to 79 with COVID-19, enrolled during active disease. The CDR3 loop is CASSPDPRDRGSHEQYV. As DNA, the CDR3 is TGTGCCAGCAGCCCGGATCCTCGGGACAGGGGATCCCACGAGCAGTACGTC.